The TCR beta chain under discussion was sequenced for a study of blood T cells in healthy people across ages (dated by TCRdb to between 2015 and 2016). The study in broad terms: In model experiments, template switching captured roughly one uniquely barcoded TCR beta cDNA molecule for every two T cells. Donors of different ages were randomly distributed across sequencing lanes to avoid experimental bias. The study measured age-related changes in TCR beta repertoire diversity using deep sequencing normalized with unique cDNA molecular identifiers. Using the same blood draw, the study looked at two additional independent replicas of 1 million unique cDNA reads for two donors, one aged 18 to 30 and the other aged 80 or older. Donors were grouped into four age groups: young (average roughly 17 years), middle-aged (under 40), aged (over 55) and long-lived (about 89). Overall study outcomes, separate from this receptor: Estimates of total diversity based on one million sequenced T cells were regarded as lower bounds and as underestimates. The long-lived group showed more naive CD4+ T cells, fewer expanded clones and increased TCR diversity than the aged group, suggesting age selection. There was a strong correlation between observed TCR beta diversity and the percentage of naive T cells measured by flow cytometry. As age increased, observed TCR beta diversity per million T cells dropped in a roughly linear way, and a significant reduction was already evident by age 40. The CMV infection status of donors was not known, potentially confounding age-related changes in expanded clonotypes. Conclusive comparison of naive and antigen-experienced compartments was prevented by the profiling of bulk unsorted PBMCs.

The 39 donors, aged 6 to 90 years, were systemically healthy Caucasian individuals from Russia. Each donor gave about 9.2 milliliters of peripheral blood, drawn into EDTA-treated Vacutainer tubes. Ficoll-Paque density-gradient centrifugation was used to isolate PBMCs, with at least 6 million per sample. Total RNA, at least 6 micrograms per sample, was extracted from PBMCs with Trizol reagent. For every donor, an aliquot of PBMCs went through flow cytometry to measure the percentages of naive CD45RAhigh/CD27high T cells. The library was produced with 5' RACE. These reads were obtained on an Illumina HiSeq 2500. A second PCR of about 6 to 12 cycles was performed with a sample-barcoded 5' primer and a J-beta primer mix. A unique molecular identifier was introduced onto each TCR beta cDNA molecule by a template-switch 5' adaptor carrying 12 random nucleotides. Each sample yielded at least 2.5 million CDR3-containing paired-end reads. First-strand cDNA was synthesized from all RNA with the Mint cDNA synthesis kit, primed by a TRBC-specific oligonucleotide. All cDNA was treated with uracil-DNA glycosylase and then went through a first 18-cycle PCR with the universal primers M1SS and BC2_uni_R. Under the source paper's analysis protocol: Each sample was normalized by randomly selecting 1 million high-quality reads, each carrying a distinct molecular identifier. Reads with shared molecular identifiers were discarded instead of being binned into consensus sequences. MiTCR, with a Q25 quality threshold and the strictest error-elimination algorithm, was used for CDR3 identification, clonotype clustering and error correction. A nonparametric unseen species model with Euler transformation was used to estimate a lower bound on total TCR beta diversity. The public reads were reanalyzed by TCRdb: fastp trimming at Q25, MiXCR alignment, in-frame beta chains only. Records with the same CDR3 protein are collapsed into one entry carrying the most frequent genes and DNA. None of the V and J calls come from the authors' own analysis; TCRdb made them. The sample data list about 800,000 distinct CDR3 sequences, and roughly 50% of these were observed just once. The ten largest make up roughly 20% of the sample.

The CDR3 holds 17 amino acids from the cysteine to the phenylalanine. Here the CDR3 DNA is all that survives: 51 bases in frame from base 1. According to the germline V gene, CDR1 reads MNHNS and CDR2 reads SASEGT. At the junction V is shortened by 5 bases and J by 9 bases; bases outside the gene matches: 18. Regarding this clonotype: Its antigen specificity is not known. Base-call qualities are not available, and no considerably larger clone is one nucleotide away.

The sample taken for sequencing was blood. The chain is encoded by TRBV6-1 joined to TRBJ2-1; 8 bases in the junction line up with TRBD1. The receptor comes from a man aged 25 to 45 in good health. The DNA sequence is as follows: TGTGCCAGCAGTCCCTTCCAGGGGGCTAGCCTCGCGCGTGAGCAGTTCTTC. Translated, it gives CASSPFQGASLAREQFF.